Listed below are T cell receptor beta chains from one sample, sequenced in a study of human thymus T cells. The protocol was immunoSEQ multiplex PCR, while the TCRdb copy is restricted to in-frame clones and leaves out a portion. The profile shows tens of thousands of clones, 95% of them singletons. Material for sequencing was blood. The source is a girl under three years old with a congenital heart defect but otherwise immunologically healthy. CDR3s include the opening cysteine and the closing phenylalanine or tryptophan. The order of the fields is J gene, V gene, CDR3 protein.

>TRBJ1-1|TRBV15
CATSRVPNTEAFF
>TRBJ2-1|TRBV28
CASSFHAGPSYNEQFF
>TRBJ1-1|TRBV5-6
CASSLGSGGVYTEAFF
>TRBJ1-3|TRBV6-6
CASRPTGASGNTIYF
>TRBJ2-5|TRBV25-1
CASRPEGLGTQYF
>TRBJ2-5|TRBV12-5
CASGPLGGYQETQYF
>TRBJ1-2|TRBV5-4
CASSPRALGDYGYTF
>TRBJ2-7|TRBV28
CATKTHEQYF
>TRBJ2-7|TRBV5-4
CASSLAGRIYEQYF
>TRBJ1-3|TRBV6-5
CASKAGNSGNTIYF
>TRBJ1-4|TRBV28
CASSSPGILHEKLFF
>TRBJ2-3|TRBV15
CATSRSRGLVVFDTQYF
>TRBJ2-7|TRBV7-9
CASSRSRGGVGEQYF
>TRBJ2-7|TRBV11-2
CASRAYIPYEQYF
>TRBJ1-2|TRBV2
CASCRGEEAYGYTF
>TRBJ2-1|TRBV4-2
CASSQDRKSSYNEQFF
>TRBJ2-4|TRBV2
CASSSTGRVGKNIQYF
>TRBJ1-4|TRBV28
CASSSITTNEKLFF
>TRBJ2-7|TRBV5-1
CASSLAQEYEQYF
>TRBJ1-4|TRBV11-2
CASSVQGAGNEKLFF
>TRBJ1-3|TRBV10-3
CAISEGSASGNTIYF
>TRBJ2-1|TRBV27
CASSLRLAGELNEQFF
>TRBJ1-1|TRBV7-2
CASSFRTEAFF
>TRBJ2-7|TRBV15
CATSRELLGEDEQYF
>TRBJ2-7|TRBV5-1
CASSFGTGTTATYEQYF
>TRBJ2-1|TRBV28
CASSENQSYEQFF
>TRBJ2-7|TRBV19
CASTPGRQRGEQYF
>TRBJ1-3|TRBV27
CASVAAGSSGNTIYF
>TRBJ2-7|TRBV7-6
CASSPWTSGCHEQYF
>TRBJ2-3|TRBV27
CASSRMGDTQYF
>TRBJ2-1|TRBV11-2
CASSRDFSSYNEQFF
>TRBJ2-6|TRBV23-1
CASSQKGRAGANVLTF
>TRBJ2-7|TRBV4-1
CASSHPLGGPPWFYEQYF
>TRBJ1-2|TRBV4-1
CASKGPSFYGYTF
>TRBJ2-5|TRBV6-5
CASSMTQETQYF
>TRBJ2-7|TRBV4-3
CASSQDTGGYEQYF
>TRBJ2-5|TRBV7-2
CASSLASGRGKTQYF
>TRBJ2-2|TRBV19
CATGDYQRTGELFF
>TRBJ2-3|TRBV5-1
CASSSREWGTDTQYF
>TRBJ2-2|TRBV6-4
CASSSAPNTGELFF
>TRBJ2-1|TRBV14
CASSQVEVYNEQFF